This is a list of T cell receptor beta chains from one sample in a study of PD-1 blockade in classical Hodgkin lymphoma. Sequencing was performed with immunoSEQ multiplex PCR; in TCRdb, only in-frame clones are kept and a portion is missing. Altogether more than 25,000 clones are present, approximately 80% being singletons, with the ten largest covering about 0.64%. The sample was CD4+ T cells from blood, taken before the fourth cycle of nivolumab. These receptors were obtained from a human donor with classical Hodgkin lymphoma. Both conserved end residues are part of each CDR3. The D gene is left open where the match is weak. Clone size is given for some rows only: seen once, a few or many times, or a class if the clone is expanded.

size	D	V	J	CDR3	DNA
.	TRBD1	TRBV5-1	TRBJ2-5	CASSLGQGGETQYF	TGCGCCAGCAGCTTGGGACAGGGTGGAGAGACCCAGTACTTC
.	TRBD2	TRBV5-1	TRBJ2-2	CASNVAGADTGELFF	TGCGCCAGCAATGTAGCGGGGGCGGACACCGGGGAGCTGTTTTTT
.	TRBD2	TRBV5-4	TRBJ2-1	CASSLAGLYNEQFF	TGTGCCAGCAGCCTAGCGGGGCTCTACAATGAGCAGTTCTTC
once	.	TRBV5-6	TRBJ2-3	CASSLVPSVSTDTQYF	TGTGCCAGCAGCTTGGTACCATCCGTTAGCACAGATACGCAGTATTTT
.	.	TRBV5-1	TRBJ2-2	CASSFQGAGELFF	TGCGCCAGCAGCTTCCAGGGAGCCGGGGAGCTGTTTTTT
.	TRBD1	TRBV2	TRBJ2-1	CASSPDRALGSHEQFF	TGTGCCAGCAGTCCGGACAGGGCCCTGGGGAGTCATGAGCAGTTCTTC
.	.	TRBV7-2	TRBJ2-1	CASSLDPTSYNEQFF	TGTGCCAGCAGCTTAGATCCCACCTCCTACAATGAGCAGTTCTTC
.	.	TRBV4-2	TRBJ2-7	CASSHLEQGRYEQYF	TGTGCCAGCAGCCATTTGGAGCAGGGAAGGTACGAGCAGTACTTC
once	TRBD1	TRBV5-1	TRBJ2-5	CASSFGTGRETQYF	TGCGCCAGCAGCTTCGGGACAGGGCGAGAGACCCAGTACTTC
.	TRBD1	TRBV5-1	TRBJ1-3	CASSAGTGGNTIYF	TGCGCCAGCAGCGCCGGGACAGGGGGAAACACCATATATTTT
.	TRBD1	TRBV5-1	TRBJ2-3	CASSPGQGVRIRVGTDTQYF	TGCGCCAGCAGCCCCGGACAGGGGGTCCGTATTCGCGTAGGCACAGATACGCAGTATTTT
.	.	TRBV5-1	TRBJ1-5	CASSLEGGPRQPQHF	TGCGCCAGCAGCTTGGAGGGTGGTCCCCGCCAGCCCCAGCATTTT
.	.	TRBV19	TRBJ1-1	CATTLGWQNTEAFF	TGTGCCACTACCCTGGGTTGGCAGAACACTGAAGCTTTCTTT
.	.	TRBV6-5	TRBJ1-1	CASSSPSTELNTEAFF	TGTGCCAGCAGTTCCCCATCGACAGAGTTGAACACTGAAGCTTTCTTT
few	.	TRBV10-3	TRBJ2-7	CATRQERGEQYF	TGTGCCACGCGACAGGAAAGGGGCGAGCAGTACTTC
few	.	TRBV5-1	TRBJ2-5	CASSLQGGETQYF	TGCGCCAGCAGCCTACAGGGAGGGGAGACCCAGTACTTC
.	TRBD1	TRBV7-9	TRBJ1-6	CASGTGTSPLHF	TGTGCCAGCGGGACAGGGACTTCACCCCTCCACTTT
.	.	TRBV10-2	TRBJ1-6	CASSPGRGYSPLHF	TGCGCCAGCAGCCCGGGCCGGGGTTATTCACCCCTCCACTTT
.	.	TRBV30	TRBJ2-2	CAWSQGPGELFF	TGTGCCTGGAGTCAGGGACCCGGGGAGCTGTTTTTT
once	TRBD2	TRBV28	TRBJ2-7	CASIAGLAGVSYEQYF	TGTGCCAGCATAGCGGGACTAGCGGGGGTCTCCTACGAGCAGTACTTC
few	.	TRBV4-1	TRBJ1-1	CASSQGFISNTEAFF	TGCGCCAGCAGCCAAGGTTTCATTTCGAACACTGAAGCTTTCTTT
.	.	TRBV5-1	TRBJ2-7	CASSRGQSPYEQYF	TGCGCCAGCAGCAGAGGACAAAGCCCCTACGAGCAGTACTTC
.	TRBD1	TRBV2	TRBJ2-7	CASREQGNSYEQYF	TGTGCCAGCAGGGAACAGGGGAATTCGTACGAGCAGTACTTC
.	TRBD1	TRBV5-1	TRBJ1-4	CASSLAGTGGEKLFF	TGCGCCAGCAGCTTGGCCGGGACAGGGGGTGAAAAACTGTTTTTT
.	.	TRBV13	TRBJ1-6	CASSDPYRVALHF	TGTGCCAGCAGCGACCCCTACAGGGTGGCCCTCCACTTT
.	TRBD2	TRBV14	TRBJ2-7	CASSPIAGGPSYEQYF	TGTGCCAGCAGCCCCATAGCGGGGGGGCCGTCCTACGAGCAGTACTTC
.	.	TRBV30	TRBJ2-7	CAWSTPLAGRSYEQYF	TGTGCCTGGAGTACCCCCCTTGCGGGCCGCTCCTACGAGCAGTACTTC
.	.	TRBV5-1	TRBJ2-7	CASSLPQGAYEQYF	TGCGCCAGCAGCTTACCCCAGGGCGCCTACGAGCAGTACTTC
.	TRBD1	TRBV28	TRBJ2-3	CASSFNRGQGTDTQYF	TGTGCCAGCAGCTTCAACAGGGGGCAAGGCACAGATACGCAGTATTTT
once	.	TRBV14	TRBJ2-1	CASSALGNNEQFF	TGTGCCAGCAGCGCCCTAGGGAACAATGAGCAGTTCTTC
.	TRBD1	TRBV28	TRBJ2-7	CASRNRGTFYEQYF	TGTGCCAGCAGGAACAGGGGCACCTTCTACGAGCAGTACTTC
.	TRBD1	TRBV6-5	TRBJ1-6	CASRTGDYNSPLHF	TGTGCCAGCAGGACAGGGGACTATAATTCACCCCTCCACTTT
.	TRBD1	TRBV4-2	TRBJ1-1	CASSHPDHRGGDTEAFF	TGTGCCAGCAGCCATCCCGACCACAGGGGAGGGGACACTGAAGCTTTCTTT
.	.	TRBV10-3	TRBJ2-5	CAIGGGETQYF	TGTGCCATCGGAGGCGGAGAGACCCAGTACTTC
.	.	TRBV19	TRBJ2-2	CASSILLTGELFF	TGTGCCAGTAGTATACTTCTCACCGGGGAGCTGTTTTTT
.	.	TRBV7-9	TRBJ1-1	CASSLSGSTEAFF	TGTGCCAGCAGCTTGTCAGGCAGCACTGAAGCTTTCTTT
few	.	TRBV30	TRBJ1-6	CAWSPSVGTPLHF	TGTGCCTGGAGTCCGTCAGTAGGGACACCCCTCCACTTT
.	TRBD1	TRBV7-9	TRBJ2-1	CASRADRVKQFF	TGTGCCAGCAGAGCCGACAGGGTTAAGCAGTTCTTC
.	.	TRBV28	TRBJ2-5	CASSLRGPVGREYF	TGTGCCAGCAGTTTACGGGGCCCGGTGGGCCGGGAGTACTTC
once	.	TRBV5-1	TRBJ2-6	CASSLGGSGANVLTF	TGCGCCAGCAGCTTGGGTGGCTCTGGGGCCAACGTCCTGACTTTC
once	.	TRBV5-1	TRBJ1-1	CASSPRTEPSASAFF	TGCGCCAGCAGCCCACGGACAGAACCGTCCGCCTCGGCTTTCTTT